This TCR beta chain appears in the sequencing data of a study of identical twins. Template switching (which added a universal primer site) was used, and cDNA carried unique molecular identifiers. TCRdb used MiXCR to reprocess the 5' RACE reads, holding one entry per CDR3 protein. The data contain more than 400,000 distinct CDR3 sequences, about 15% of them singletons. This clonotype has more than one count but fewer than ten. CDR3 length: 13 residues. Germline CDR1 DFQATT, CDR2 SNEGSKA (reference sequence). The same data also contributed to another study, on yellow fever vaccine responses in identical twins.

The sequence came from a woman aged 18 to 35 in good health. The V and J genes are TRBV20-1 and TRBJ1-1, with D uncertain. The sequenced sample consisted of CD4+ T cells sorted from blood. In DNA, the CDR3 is TGCCTCCTTGATAAAACGATGAGCACTGAAGCTTTCTTT. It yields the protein CLLDKTMSTEAFF.